The rows below give T cell receptor beta chains drawn from one sample of a study of a mutant IDH1 vaccine in newly diagnosed glioma. Profiled with immunoSEQ multiplex PCR; TCRdb holds only in-frame clones, not every one. The sample yields under 50,000 clones, around 90% seen once. For these receptors, no antigen is known. Sequencing used PBMCs, obtained from a glioma patient whose treatment included an IDH1 peptide vaccine. Every receptor here comes from a woman in her forties with glioma. Each CDR3 is given with its conserved first and last residue. A D gene is named only where the DNA matches it firmly. Size is stated for part of the rows, as once, few or many counts, or as a class when the clone is expanded.

TRBJ2-1	TRBV4-1	TRBD2	NA	16	CASSHSPGLAGVEQFF	TGCGCCAGCAGCCATTCTCCGGGACTAGCGGGAGTTGAGCAGTTCTTC
TRBJ1-2	TRBV19	TRBD1	NA	12	CASGDRDYGYTF	TGTGCCAGTGGCGACAGGGACTATGGCTACACCTTC
TRBJ1-1	TRBV29-1	NA	few	11	CSVVRGPWAFF	TGCAGCGTTGTGAGGGGACCTTGGGCTTTCTTT
TRBJ2-5	TRBV7-9	TRBD2	NA	14	CASSPGLARETQYF	TGTGCCAGCAGTCCGGGACTAGCGCGGGAGACCCAGTACTTC
TRBJ2-7	TRBV10-3	NA	once	13	CAISAREHYEQYF	TGTGCCATCAGTGCCCGGGAACACTACGAGCAGTACTTC
TRBJ2-1	TRBV7-2	NA	NA	12	CASSLGPYEQFF	TGTGCCAGCAGCTTAGGCCCGTATGAGCAGTTCTTC
TRBJ2-7	TRBV5-1	NA	NA	15	CASSLDQRANYEQYF	TGCGCCAGCAGCTTGGACCAGCGGGCCAACTACGAGCAGTACTTC
TRBJ1-1	TRBV4-1	NA	NA	16	CASSQGGGRTNTEAFF	TGCGCCAGCAGCCAAGGGGGGGGCAGGACGAACACTGAAGCTTTCTTT
TRBJ2-5	TRBV27	TRBD2	once	14	CASRQLAGWETQYF	TGTGCCAGCAGACAGCTAGCGGGATGGGAGACCCAGTACTTC
TRBJ1-5	TRBV7-2	NA	NA	14	CASSLFNSNQPQHF	TGTGCCAGCAGCTTATTTAACAGCAATCAGCCCCAGCATTTT
TRBJ2-7	TRBV4-3	NA	NA	15	CASSQFQGGTYEQYF	TGCGCCAGCAGCCAGTTCCAGGGGGGGACCTACGAGCAGTACTTC
TRBJ1-1	TRBV4-2	TRBD1	few	15	CASSQAGTGGTEAFF	TGTGCCAGCAGCCAAGCGGGGACAGGGGGCACTGAAGCTTTCTTT
TRBJ2-1	TRBV6-5	TRBD2	few	15	CASSPSGYSYNEQFF	TGTGCCAGCAGTCCTAGCGGGTACTCCTACAATGAGCAGTTCTTC
TRBJ2-7	TRBV11-2	TRBD1	NA	12	CASRDRTYEQYF	TGTGCCAGCCGGGACAGAACCTACGAGCAGTACTTC
TRBJ1-5	TRBV30	NA	once	13	CAWSAGADQPQHF	TGTGCCTGGAGTGCAGGGGCAGATCAGCCCCAGCATTTT
TRBJ1-1	TRBV19	NA	NA	13	CATTYREAPEAFF	TGTGCCACCACTTACAGGGAGGCCCCTGAAGCTTTCTTT